This paragraph reports one T cell receptor (beta chain). This clone was seen a few times. Its antigen is unknown. No per-base quality is available; no much larger clone lies one base away. This sample is part of a study of beta chain features in type 1 diabetes (dated 2018 in TCRdb). Broadly, across the study: Patients and healthy donors did not differ in mean age, gender distribution, total cell number or subset yield. Naive and central memory subsets were obtained from all 30 or so donors, but regulatory and stem cell-like memory subsets were isolated from only 8 patients and roughly eight healthy donors. A total of around 110,000,000 sorted cells were examined across all samples, and RNA yield correlated strongly with the number of cells per subset. The study compared the TCRB repertoires of sorted circulating CD4+ T cell subsets in recently diagnosed type 1 diabetes patients with those in matched healthy donors. Beyond this particular receptor, the publication reports: Because cDNA was sequenced instead of genomic DNA, highly expressing activated cells could be over-represented, though the groups showed no difference in activation or CD3 levels. Shorter templates might have been favored by PCR, but patient and control samples were amplified and corrected together, so both groups would have been affected equally by any skew. Only small numbers of individuals were included in the HLA sub-analyses, which left unresolved whether HLA type had any influence on TCRB rearrangement. Type 1 diabetes patients showed a moderate but significant shortening of TCRB CDR3 length in all four CD4+ subsets. At VDJ recombination sites, type 1 diabetes patients had fewer insertions and more deleted nucleotides, which implies abnormalities in thymic rearrangement. Naive, central memory and regulatory TCRB repertoires appeared to be more alike among patients than among healthy donors.

Sequences MDHEN (CDR1) and SYDVKM (CDR2) are obtained from the germline V gene. Deletion took 4 bases off V and 2 bases off J, with a span of 14 bases between the germline ends. Its CDR3 holds 15 amino acids, cysteine through phenylalanine. Of the read, only the CDR3 DNA is kept; its 45 bases are in frame from base 1. The entire amount of isolated RNA was reverse transcribed using the High Capacity cDNA Reverse Transcription Kit, so the sequenced TCRB transcripts were expressed ones. Deep immunoSEQ sequencing was applied to naive, central memory and regulatory T cell samples, giving an average of around 4 million total reads per sample. Sorted cells were lysed in RLT buffer and RNA was extracted with DNase-treated RNeasy Micro or Mini kits, depending on cell number. To prevent cross-contamination, every cell subset was processed on its own, while patient and healthy donor samples were processed together. TCRB sequences were amplified from cDNA with the immunoSEQ multiplex PCR, producing 87-bp fragments spanning the CDR3 region. Sequencing of the amplicons was done on the Illumina HiSeq platform. The paper's data handling went like this. PCR bias was corrected computationally using synthetic template baselines, and reads within Hamming distance 2 were collapsed, with unmergeable singletons discarded. Reads were aligned against IMGT so that V, D and J genes, CDR3 length and insertions or deletions at six rearrangement sites could be assigned. Within each subset, clonotype counts were normalized to sorted cell number, after which true diversity and Gini coefficients were computed with the tcR R package. The overlap coefficient, calculated on TCRB nucleotide sequences, was used to measure repertoire sharing. The source is immuneACCESS, and TCRdb retained only in-frame sequences with V and J called. Part of the clones is not carried over; for the studies checked, unresolved V genes explain less than half of this, and the remainder is unexplained. V and J calls and clone size follow that table, whereas D and trimming were derived from the DNA. The sample yields hundreds of thousands of clones; 9.3% were counted once. Roughly 1% of the sample belongs to the ten largest clones.

A single peripheral blood draw of about 120 mL on average was collected from each donor into heparinised tubes. A BD FACSAria II and a panel including CD45RO, CCR7, CD25, CD127, CD95 and CD27 were used to sort naive, central memory, regulatory and stem cell-like memory CD4+ T cells. All sorted populations exceeded 95% purity. PBMCs were isolated right away by Lymphoprep density gradient centrifugation and were stained directly, without culture. To minimize batch effects, samples were stained and sorted in pairs, one healthy donor with one patient per experiment. This TCR derives from a man aged 30-40 years with type 1 diabetes. The rearranged segments are TRBV28 and TRBJ1-1, with the D segment identity uncertain. Input material: central memory CD4+ T cells from blood. The CDR3 protein: CASSSPTRINTEAFF. The DNA sequence is TGTGCCAGCAGTTCCCCTACTCGGATTAACACTGAAGCTTTCTTT.